A selection of T cell receptor beta chains follows, all from one sample in a study of blood T cell repertoires in COVID-19. This table comes from immunoSEQ multiplex PCR, and its TCRdb copy is limited to in-frame clones, with some not included. Of about 61,000 clones listed, about nine tenths are singletons. The source material was peripheral blood. The receptors stem from a woman in her 50s with active or convalescent COVID-19. Each CDR3 is given with its conserved first and last residue. D genes are given only for firm matches.

v_gene: TRBV19; d_gene: -; j_gene: TRBJ1-5; CDR3nt: TGTGCCAGTAGCAGAAACACAGGGTCCTATAGCAATCAGCCCCAGCATTTT; CDR3aa: CASSRNTGSYSNQPQHF
v_gene: TRBV11-1; d_gene: -; j_gene: TRBJ2-2; CDR3nt: TGTGCCAGCAGCGAAGGACAGCTAACCGGGGAGCTGTTTTTT; CDR3aa: CASSEGQLTGELFF
v_gene: TRBV5-1; d_gene: -; j_gene: TRBJ1-1; CDR3nt: TGCGCCAGCAGCTCTGGGACATCCACCGGGCCGAACACTGAAGCTTTCTTT; CDR3aa: CASSSGTSTGPNTEAFF
v_gene: TRBV3-1/TRBV3-2; d_gene: -; j_gene: TRBJ2-2; CDR3nt: TGTGCCAGCAGCCAAGACCACCGGACTCTTTACGGCGGGGAGCTGTTTTTT; CDR3aa: CASSQDHRTLYGGELFF
v_gene: TRBV28; d_gene: TRBD1; j_gene: TRBJ2-3; CDR3nt: TGTGCCAGCACGGGACAGGATCCAGATACGCAGTATTTT; CDR3aa: CASTGQDPDTQYF
v_gene: TRBV19; d_gene: -; j_gene: TRBJ1-4; CDR3nt: TGTGCCAGTAGTATCTGGGGAGTTAATGAAAAACTGTTTTTT; CDR3aa: CASSIWGVNEKLFF
v_gene: TRBV2; d_gene: -; j_gene: TRBJ1-1; CDR3nt: TGTGCCAGCAGTTTTCAGGGTGTGAACACTGAAGCTTTCTTT; CDR3aa: CASSFQGVNTEAFF
v_gene: TRBV12-5; d_gene: -; j_gene: TRBJ1-1; CDR3nt: TGTGCTAGTGGTTTCGGGGGGTTCACTGAAGCTTTCTTT; CDR3aa: CASGFGGFTEAFF
v_gene: TRBV5-1; d_gene: TRBD1; j_gene: TRBJ2-7; CDR3nt: TGCGCCAGCAGCATAGGGACAGGGGGCGTCGAGCAGTACTTC; CDR3aa: CASSIGTGGVEQYF
v_gene: TRBV9; d_gene: TRBD2; j_gene: TRBJ2-3; CDR3nt: TGTGCCAGCAGCGTCGAGGCCAGCGGGAGGGCCTTGGTAAGCACAGATACGCAGTATTTT; CDR3aa: CASSVEASGRALVSTDTQYF
v_gene: TRBV2; d_gene: -; j_gene: TRBJ1-2; CDR3nt: TGTGCCAGCAGTGAGATGAGGGCGAGCTACACCTTC; CDR3aa: CASSEMRASYTF
v_gene: TRBV9; d_gene: TRBD1; j_gene: TRBJ1-6; CDR3nt: TGTGCCAGCAGCGGTCGGACAGGGGATAATTCACCCCTCCACTTT; CDR3aa: CASSGRTGDNSPLHF
v_gene: TRBV6-5; d_gene: TRBD1; j_gene: TRBJ1-5; CDR3nt: TGTGCCAGCAGGGCTACAGGGGAAAATCAGCCCCAGCATTTT; CDR3aa: CASRATGENQPQHF
v_gene: TRBV3-1/TRBV3-2; d_gene: -; j_gene: TRBJ1-1; CDR3nt: TGTGCCAGCAGCCAAGAGGGCGGGACTGAAGCTTTCTTT; CDR3aa: CASSQEGGTEAFF
v_gene: TRBV28; d_gene: TRBD1; j_gene: TRBJ2-1; CDR3nt: TGTGCCAGCAGTTTACCCGGGACAGGGGCGGAAAATGAGCAGTTCTTC; CDR3aa: CASSLPGTGAENEQFF
v_gene: TRBV9; d_gene: -; j_gene: TRBJ2-3; CDR3nt: TGTGCCAGCAGCCAGACGGGGGACCGGTTAAACACAGATACGCAGTATTTT; CDR3aa: CASSQTGDRLNTDTQYF
v_gene: TRBV29-1; d_gene: -; j_gene: TRBJ2-1; CDR3nt: TGCAGCGTTCTCCGGCAGGGGGGTATGGGTGAGCAGTTCTTC; CDR3aa: CSVLRQGGMGEQFF
v_gene: TRBV9; d_gene: TRBD2; j_gene: TRBJ2-1; CDR3nt: TGTGCCAGCAGCGTAGGCACCCCGGGGGGTGAGCAGTTCTTC; CDR3aa: CASSVGTPGGEQFF